The T cell receptor beta chain under discussion was sequenced for a study of blood T cell repertoires in COVID-19. This clone was detected once. There are 15 residues in the CDR3. Profiled with immunoSEQ multiplex PCR; TCRdb holds only in-frame clones, not every one. The data hold 200,000 or so clones, with roughly 90% observed a single time. This chain connects TRBV21-1 to TRBJ1-1. TRBV21-1 is given as a pseudogene. Sequencing used PBMCs or T cells enriched from blood (not recorded which). The source of this sequence is a woman aged 25 to 39 who had recovered from COVID-19. Written as DNA, the CDR3 is TGTGCCAGCAGCAAAGTCGGGAGGGTACGCACTGAAGCTTTCTTT. Translated: CASSKVGRVRTEAFF.